This passage covers 29 T cell receptor beta chains from one sample sequenced in a study of cytomegalovirus exposure and HLA in healthy donors. It was with 60 Vbeta and 13 Jbeta primers that the PCR ran. Assay: immunoSEQ multiplex PCR; the TCRdb copy retains only in-frame clones and omits some. The table has about 210,000 clones, about 80% seen once. The specimen was PBMCs. Receptor source: a man in his forties in good health and CMV-seropositive.

This sequence joins TRBV5-6 and TRBJ2-5, with D possibly TRBD2 on 6 matching bases. The DNA end favors TRBJ2-7, so the J call may be wrong. Germline V lookup: CDR1 SGHDT, CDR2 YYEEEE. CDR3 length: 14 amino acids. DNA of the CDR3: TGTGCCAGCAGCCCGGCTGACGGGGGTTACGAGCAGTACTTC. Amino acids: CASSPADGGYEQYF.

The chain combines TRBV19 with TRBJ1-4; tentatively, D is TRBD1 (6 bases). This CDR3 is built from 17 residues. CDR1 and CDR2 (germline): LNHDA, SQIVND (reference sequence). The germline V and J ends were trimmed by 4 bases and 0 bases, with 15 bases remaining between them. Written as DNA, the CDR3 is TGTGCCAGTAGTAAACAGGGAGGGATCGCAACTAATGAAAAACTGTTTTTT. It specifies CASSKQGGIATNEKLFF.

The genes are TRBV6-5 and TRBJ1-6, with 8 bases that match TRBD1. This CDR3 contains 14 residues. Germline loops: CDR1 MNHEY, CDR2 SVGAGI. Trimming took 6 bases from V and 10 from J; bases not matched to a gene: 8. The CDR3 DNA follows: TGTGCCAGCAGCCGACAGGGGCTCGGATCACCCCTCCACTTT. Translating gives CASSRQGLGSPLHF.

V and J are TRBV6-4 and TRBJ1-2; D ambiguous. The V end lost 0 bases, the J end lost 3 bases, and 8 bases lay between the germline ends. Per the germline V gene, CDR1 is MRHNA and CDR2 is SNTAGT. The CDR3 consists of 14 residues. The CDR3, as DNA: TGTGCCAGCAGTGACTCGTCAAGAGACTATGGCTACACCTTC. It is translated as CASSDSSRDYGYTF.

The V and J genes are TRBV5-1 and TRBJ2-4; 14 nucleotides match TRBD2. Germline V gene sequence: CDR1 SGHRS, CDR2 YFSETQ. This CDR3 is built from 18 residues. After removal of 3 bases from V and 0 bases from J, the junction contained 5 bases not matched to a gene. CDR3 DNA sequence: TGCGCCAGCAGCTCAGGACTAGCGGGGGGACCAGCCAAAAACATTCAGTACTTC. It yields the protein CASSSGLAGGPAKNIQYF.

Only one count was recorded for this clone. The germline gene is not matched at one end of the junction; a read error may be the cause. The chain combines TRBV7-9 with TRBJ2-7; 7 bases align to TRBD2. Germline CDR1 is SEHNR and CDR2 is FQNEAQ (reference sequence). CDR3 length: 14 residues. The CDR3 nucleotides read TGTTCCAGCAGCTTACGGGGGGACTCCGACGAGCAGTACTTC. Protein sequence: CSSSLRGDSDEQYF.

The chain joins TRBV5-1 to TRBJ2-7; 9 bases are shared with TRBD2. Per germline, CDR1 SGHRS and CDR2 YFSETQ. V lost 5 bases to trimming and J lost 0 bases; unmatched junction nucleotides: 6. The CDR3 loop spans 15 amino acids. The CDR3, as DNA: TGCGCCAGCAGTTCCGTTAGCGGGAGCTCCTACGAGCAGTACTTC. This codes for CASSSVSGSSYEQYF.

The rearrangement joins TRBV5-4 to TRBJ2-3, with TRBD2 matching 7 bases. This CDR3 comprises 16 residues. Germline V gene lookup returns CDR1 SGHNT and CDR2 YYREEE (reference sequence). V shed 0 bases, J shed 2 bases, and the junction held 6 bases outside the gene matches. The CDR3 bases are TGTGCCAGCAGCTTGGGCGGGGCGGGAGACACAGATACGCAGTATTTT. This sequence encodes CASSLGGAGDTDTQYF.

V and J are TRBV7-8 and TRBJ1-1; TRBD1 matches at 7 bases. V was pared by 5 bases and J by 4 bases, with 7 bases of the junction left unmatched. Germline lookup yields CDR1 SGHVS and CDR2 FQNEAQ. The CDR3 loop spans 14 amino acids. The CDR3 sequence: CASSVRQGGTEAFF. CDR3 in DNA: TGTGCCAGCAGCGTCCGACAGGGTGGCACTGAAGCTTTCTTT.

The V gene is TRBV4-3, the J gene TRBJ2-5; TRBD2 matches 10 bases. CDR1 LGHNA and CDR2 YSLEER come from the germline V gene. V shed 3 bases, J shed 2 bases, and the junction held 12 bases outside the gene matches. The CDR3 sequence is 18 residues long. The CDR3 sequence: CASSQTLAGGTLQETQYF. The CDR3 nucleotides read TGCGCCAGCAGCCAGACCTTAGCGGGAGGAACGTTACAAGAGACCCAGTACTTC.

CDR3 protein: CASSPQGNQPQHF. The DNA of the CDR3 is TGTGCCAGCAGTCCCCAGGGGAACCAGCCCCAGCATTTT. The chain combines TRBV6-5 with TRBJ1-5, with a weak D call TRBD1 (6 bases). CDR3 length: 13 amino acids. Germline CDR1 MNHEY, CDR2 SVGAGI. V was cut by 5 bases and J by 7 bases, with 12 bases left in between.

The CDR3 DNA reads as TGTGCCAGCAGTATCCGACAGGACACTGAAGCTTTCTTT. Protein product: CASSIRQDTEAFF. The chain recombines TRBV2 with TRBJ1-1; a possible D gene is TRBD1 (6 bases). The CDR3 has 13 amino acids. CDR1 and CDR2 (germline): SNHLY, FYNNEI. Trimming left V 5 bases short and J 3 bases short, with 10 bases between.

This clone has a single count. This chain joins TRBV19 and TRBJ1-1; 7 bases map to TRBD1. V shed 3 bases, J shed 3 bases, and the junction held 4 bases outside the gene matches. Germline CDR1 is LNHDA and CDR2 is SQIVND (reference sequence). The CDR3 totals 14 residues. Written as DNA, the CDR3 is TGTGCCAGTAGTATGCGGCAGGGGGACACTGAAGCTTTCTTT. It is translated as CASSMRQGDTEAFF.

The chain employs TRBV15 and TRBJ2-7, with D uncertain. V was cut by 3 bases and J by 4 bases, with 13 bases left in between. CDR3 length equals 14 residues. Germline V CDR1 and CDR2: LNHNV, YYDKDF (reference sequence). CDR3 in amino acids: CATSSVTDLYEQYF. Here the CDR3 DNA reads TGTGCCACCAGCAGTGTTACAGATCTTTACGAGCAGTACTTC.

The chain carries TRBV11-2 and TRBJ2-2; 11 positions agree with TRBD1. Germline CDR1 reads SGHAT; CDR2 reads FQNNGV. V dropped 1 base and J dropped 7; count of bases not matched to a gene: 11. The CDR3 spans 18 residues. The CDR3 coding sequence is TGTGCCAGCAGCTTAGCTACCCCGGACAGGGGGCGGTTCGGGGAGCTGTTTTTT. Protein product: CASSLATPDRGRFGELFF.

The chain couples TRBV6-4 to TRBJ2-1, with D tentatively TRBD2 (5 bases). The CDR3 is 14 amino acids. V was pared by 0 bases and J by 7 bases, with 10 bases between. CDR1 and CDR2 from the germline V gene are MRHNA and SNTAGT. CDR3 bases: TGTGCCAGCAGTGACTCTGCCGGGATTAATGAGCAGTTCTTC. This codes for CASSDSAGINEQFF.

V is TRBV18 and J is TRBJ2-3; TRBD1 agrees at 8 bases. The CDR3 covers 14 residues. Germline assignment: CDR1 KGHSH and CDR2 LQKENI. Trimming at V came to 6 bases and at J to 0 bases, leaving 2 bases not matched to a gene. The CDR3, as DNA: TGTGCCAGCTCGGGACAGGCTAGCACAGATACGCAGTATTTT. It yields the protein CASSGQASTDTQYF. Full variable domain (remainder filled in from reference TRBV18 and TRBJ2-3): NAGVMQNPRHLVRRRGQEARLRCSPMKGHSHVYWYRQLPEEGLKFMVYLQKENIIDESGMPKERFSAEFPKEGPSILRIQQVVRGDSAAYFCASSGQASTDTQYFGPGTRLTVL.

V and J are TRBV7-9 and TRBJ1-4; D possibly corresponds to TRBD1 (5 bases). Germline V lookup: CDR1 SEHNR, CDR2 FQNEAQ (reference sequence). The CDR3 length is 13 residues. Trimming cost V 5 bases and J 8 bases, with 12 bases left between them. This chain's CDR3 is CASSLREEEKLFF. CDR3 DNA: TGTGCCAGCAGCCTCAGGGAGGAGGAAAAACTGTTTTTT.

This chain uses TRBV10-2 with TRBJ1-5; tentative D call: TRBD1 (5 bases). Per germline, CDR1 WSHSY and CDR2 SAAADI. This CDR3 comprises 15 residues. With 6 bases removed from V and 1 base from J, the gap between germline ends came to 13 bases. Written as DNA, the CDR3 is TGCGCCAGCAGAGAGCAGGGCGGAAGCAATCAGCCCCAGCATTTT. Amino acids: CASREQGGSNQPQHF.

The chain uses TRBV5-4 and TRBJ2-7, with D possibly TRBD2 on 5 matching bases. V lost 2 bases and J 5 bases, leaving 14 bases between the germline ends. Per the germline V gene, CDR1 is SGHNT and CDR2 is YYREEE (reference sequence). This CDR3 is 14 amino acids long. CDR3 sequence reads: CASSFQEGANEQYF. The CDR3 region has the DNA TGTGCCAGCAGCTTCCAAGAGGGAGCTAACGAGCAGTACTTC. The complete variable domain, with remaining parts taken from reference TRBV5-4 and TRBJ2-7, reads ETGVTQSPTHLIKTRGQQVTLRCSSQSGHNTVSWYQQALGQGPQFIFQYYREEENGRGNFPPRFSGLQFPNYSSELNVNALELDDSALYLCASSFQEGANEQYFGPGTRLTVT.

The V gene is TRBV6-1, the J gene TRBJ1-5, with D possibly being TRBD1 (5 bases). CDR1 MNHNS and CDR2 SASEGT come from the germline V gene. The CDR3 totals 15 residues. Trimming stripped 6 bases from V and 3 bases from J, with 15 bases between. The chain's CDR3 is CASRLRGTLNQPQHF. The CDR3 DNA reads as TGTGCCAGCAGGCTAAGGGGCACACTCAATCAGCCCCAGCATTTT.

Note on this clone: At one boundary the junction diverges from the germline segment, which might be a read error. This chain connects TRBV6-1 to TRBJ2-5, with 8 bases matching TRBD1. Germline lookup yields CDR1 MNHNS and CDR2 SASEGT. The CDR3 covers 16 residues. The CDR3 DNA follows: TGTGCCATCAGTGGGGACAGGCTTTCGTACCAAGAGACCCAGTACTTC. Protein product: CAISGDRLSYQETQYF.

The rearrangement joins TRBV10-3 to TRBJ2-7; TRBD2 agrees at 9 bases. The trim removed 3 bases at V and 5 bases at J, leaving 5 bases unmatched. This CDR3 is 14 amino acids long. Germline V gene sequence: CDR1 ENHRY, CDR2 SYGVKD. The CDR3 DNA reads as TGTGCCATCAGTGATCCTAGCGGGATCGACGAGCAGTACTTC. This gives the protein CAISDPSGIDEQYF.

This chain connects TRBV10-1 to TRBJ2-2; tentatively, D is TRBD2 (6 bases). This CDR3 contains 15 residues. Trimming stripped 3 bases from V and 4 bases from J, with 12 bases between. The germline CDR1 and CDR2 sequences are WNHNN and SYGVQD (reference sequence). The chain's CDR3 is CASSDGGAGTGELFF. CDR3 DNA: TGCGCCAGCAGTGATGGAGGGGCAGGCACCGGGGAGCTGTTTTTT.

This clone was seen a handful of times. This chain connects TRBV12-5 to TRBJ2-3, with 8 bases that match TRBD2. With V trimmed by 5 bases and J by 1 base, 11 bases remained unmatched. Germline V gives CDR1 LGHNT, CDR2 FRNRAP. This CDR3 comprises 17 residues. The CDR3 sequence is CASGPICGGPGTDTQYF. CDR3 sequence (DNA): TGTGCTAGTGGTCCCATTTGCGGGGGGCCCGGCACAGATACGCAGTATTTT.

V usage is TRBV5-1 and J usage is TRBJ2-3, with a possible D match to TRBD2 (5 bases). CDR3 length: 14 residues. Trimming pared 0 bases from V and 1 base from J, leaving 6 bases between. Germline V gives CDR1 SGHRS, CDR2 YFSETQ. As DNA, the CDR3 is TGCGCCAGCAGCTTGGGTAGCGGCACAGATACGCAGTATTTT. The encoded protein is CASSLGSGTDTQYF.

This clone was seen only once. DNA of the CDR3: TGTGCCAGCAGCTTAGGTGGACAGACTAGCACAGATACGCAGTATTTT. Translated, it gives CASSLGGQTSTDTQYF. The rearrangement uses TRBV11-2 and TRBJ2-3; possible D gene TRBD1, 6 bases. The germline gives CDR1 SGHAT, CDR2 FQNNGV. The ends were cut back, 1 base at V and 0 bases at J, with 11 bases in the middle. The CDR3 extends over 16 amino acids.

This clone was seen only once. The chain recombines TRBV28 with TRBJ2-7; 7 bases are a match to TRBD2. Trimming removed 8 bases from V and 3 bases from J; junction bases left unmatched: 7. This CDR3 comprises 13 residues. In germline, CDR1 is MDHEN, CDR2 SYDVKM. The CDR3 reads CASWGGSLYEQYF. CDR3 in DNA: TGTGCCAGCTGGGGCGGGAGCCTCTACGAGCAGTACTTC.

This rearrangement joins TRBV7-2 to TRBJ2-5, with 7 bases that match TRBD2. This CDR3 has 13 residues. Germline lookup yields CDR1 SGHTA and CDR2 FQGNSA. The junction had 5 bases not matched to a gene; V was cut back by 5 bases and J by 5 bases. The CDR3 protein is CASSLGLVETQYF. CDR3 DNA sequence: TGTGCCAGCAGCCTTGGACTAGTGGAGACCCAGTACTTC.